This TCR beta chain is drawn from a study of T cell responses to AZD1222 COVID-19 vaccine. On the study more broadly: Recipients boosted at about 4 weeks or about 12 weeks are pooled.

The repertoire was sequenced with immunoSEQ multiplex PCR; TCRdb's copy has only in-frame clones and lacks some. This table holds approximately 170,000 clones, just over 90% found once. With respect to this clone: The antigen remains unidentified.

Germline V gives CDR1 SQVTM, CDR2 ANQGSEA. Trimming took 5 bases from V and 4 from J, leaving 14 bases between them. There are 13 residues in the CDR3. Study results and limitations: Spike was spanned by vaccine-associated CD4 TCRs, which were dominant at 160-218 and 743-854. Spike-specific TCR breadth and depth grew following two AZD1222 doses. Repertoires were collected only later (after the peak T cell response had occurred).

The chain couples TRBV29-1 to TRBJ1-1; possibly TRBD1 for D (5 bases). The sample consisted of peripheral blood, taken on day 0 of AZD1222 vaccination. The TCR originated in an adult in good health. The DNA for the CDR3 is TGCAGCGTTACCGACAGCGACGCCACTGAAGCTTTCTTT. Translation gives CSVTDSDATEAFF.